This TCR beta chain came from a study of blood T cell repertoires in COVID-19. Profiling relied on immunoSEQ multiplex PCR, and the TCRdb table lists in-frame clones only, not all of them. This table holds around 400,000 clones, more than 75% found once. Germline CDR1 and CDR2: SGHAT and FQDESV (reference sequence). The CDR3 length is 16 residues. V shed 6 bases, J shed 5 bases, and the junction held 12 bases outside the gene matches. The sequenced sample was peripheral blood. This clonotype was obtained from a woman in her twenties or thirties with COVID-19, enrolled during active disease. The chain is built from TRBV11-1 and TRBJ2-3; 9 bases are a match to TRBD2. The CDR3, as DNA: TGTGCCAGCAGTTCGTTGGCGGGAGGGCCCATAGATACGCAGTATTTT. This encodes CASSSLAGGPIDTQYF.